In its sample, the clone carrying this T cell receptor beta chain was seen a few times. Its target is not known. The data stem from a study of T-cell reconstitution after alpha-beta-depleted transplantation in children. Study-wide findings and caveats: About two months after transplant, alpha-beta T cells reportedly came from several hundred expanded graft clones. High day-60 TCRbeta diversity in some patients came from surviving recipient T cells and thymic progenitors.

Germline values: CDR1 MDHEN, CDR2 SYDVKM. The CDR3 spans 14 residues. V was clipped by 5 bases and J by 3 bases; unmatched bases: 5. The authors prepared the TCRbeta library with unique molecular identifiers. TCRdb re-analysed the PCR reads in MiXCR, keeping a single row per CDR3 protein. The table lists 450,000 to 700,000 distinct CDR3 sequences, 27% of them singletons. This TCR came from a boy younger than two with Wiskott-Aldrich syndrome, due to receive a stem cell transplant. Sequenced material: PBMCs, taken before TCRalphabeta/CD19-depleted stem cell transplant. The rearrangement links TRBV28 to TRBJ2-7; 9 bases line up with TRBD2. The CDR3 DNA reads TGTGCCAGCAGTCAAAGCGGGAGGCACTACGAGCAGTACTTC. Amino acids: CASSQSGRHYEQYF.